This T cell receptor (beta chain) derives from a study of beta chain features in type 1 diabetes. Study context: Sorted cells numbering around 100,000,000 were examined across all samples.

This clone has only a few counts. The target antigen is unknown. Study results and caveats: HLA effects on TCRB rearrangement stayed unresolved here. For type 1 diabetes patients, VDJ junctions showed fewer insertions and more deletions. For Type 1 diabetes patients, all four CD4+ subsets carried TCRB CDR3s that were moderately but significantly shorter.

The authors reverse transcribed all of the isolated RNA, so sequencing captured expressed TCRB transcripts. The method was immunoSEQ multiplex PCR; TCRdb's version includes in-frame clones alone and lacks a portion of them. The table has roughly 400,000 clones, about 14% seen once. This TCR was sampled from a man younger than 45 in good health. The sequencing input was naive CD4+ T cells from blood.

The CDR3 region is CASRALAGPSYEQYV. In DNA form, the CDR3 reads TGTGCCAGCAGGGCCTTAGCGGGGCCCTCCTACGAGCAGTACGTC. This rearrangement joins TRBV6-5 to TRBJ2-7; 8 nucleotides line up with TRBD2. V was pared by 6 bases and J by 0 bases, with 7 bases of the junction left unmatched. The CDR3 runs 15 residues. CDR1 is MNHEY and CDR2 is SVGAGI in the germline V gene.